These T cell receptor beta chains were read from a single sample in a study of shared clonotypes between healthy human individuals. The protocol was immunoSEQ multiplex PCR, while the TCRdb copy is restricted to in-frame clones and leaves out a portion. The table shows approximately 2.5 million clones, with about 92% occurring only once. The specimen was naive CD4+ T cells sorted from blood. The receptors stem from a man aged 18 to 35 in good health. Each CDR3 is given with its conserved first and last residue. A D gene is named only where the DNA matches it firmly. Expanded clones are given a class, and other clones once, few, many or no size at all.

v_gene: TRBV6-5; d_gene: TRBD1; j_gene: TRBJ2-1; abundance: -; CDR3nt: TGTGCCAGCAGCCGCCGGGACAGGGTTAATGAGCAGTTCTTC; CDR3aa: CASSRRDRVNEQFF
v_gene: TRBV4-3; d_gene: TRBD2; j_gene: TRBJ2-2; abundance: -; CDR3nt: TGCGCCAGCAGCCTGATAGCGGGAATGAACACCGGGGAGCTGTTTTTT; CDR3aa: CASSLIAGMNTGELFF
v_gene: TRBV6-5; d_gene: TRBD1; j_gene: TRBJ1-2; abundance: few; CDR3nt: TGTGCCAGCAGGAGGGACAGCAACGTCTATGGCTACACCTTC; CDR3aa: CASRRDSNVYGYTF
v_gene: TRBV30; d_gene: -; j_gene: TRBJ2-4; abundance: -; CDR3nt: TGTGCCTGGAGTCCCTATTCAGGGGGGGACATTCAGTACTTC; CDR3aa: CAWSPYSGGDIQYF
v_gene: TRBV25-1; d_gene: TRBD2; j_gene: TRBJ2-1; abundance: -; CDR3nt: TGTGCCAGCAGCGGACTAGCGGGGGCATACAATGAGCAGTTCTTC; CDR3aa: CASSGLAGAYNEQFF
v_gene: TRBV19; d_gene: -; j_gene: TRBJ2-1; abundance: -; CDR3nt: TGTGCCAGTAGCCAAGCCTACAATGAGCAGTTCTTC; CDR3aa: CASSQAYNEQFF
v_gene: TRBV19; d_gene: -; j_gene: TRBJ1-5; abundance: -; CDR3nt: TGTGCCAGTAGTATAGTCGGGGTGGGCAATCAGCCCCAGCATTTT; CDR3aa: CASSIVGVGNQPQHF
v_gene: TRBV13; d_gene: -; j_gene: TRBJ2-5; abundance: once; CDR3nt: TGTGCCAGCAGCTTACCCCAAGAGACCCAGTACTTC; CDR3aa: CASSLPQETQYF
v_gene: TRBV4-1; d_gene: TRBD2; j_gene: TRBJ2-2; abundance: -; CDR3nt: TGCGCCAGCAGCACACTAGCGGGGGGGCGTCGGGAGCTGTTTTTT; CDR3aa: CASSTLAGGRRELFF
v_gene: TRBV5-1; d_gene: -; j_gene: TRBJ2-3; abundance: -; CDR3nt: TGCGCCAGCAGCTTGGTCGGGACACCTACAGATACGCAGTATTTT; CDR3aa: CASSLVGTPTDTQYF
v_gene: TRBV5-6; d_gene: -; j_gene: TRBJ2-7; abundance: -; CDR3nt: TGTGCCAGCAGCTTGTTTTCGCGCGGTGAGAGGTCCTACGAGCAGTACTTC; CDR3aa: CASSLFSRGERSYEQYF
v_gene: TRBV9; d_gene: -; j_gene: TRBJ2-7; abundance: -; CDR3nt: TGTGCCAGCAGTGGGGCCTCCCACGAGCAGTACTTC; CDR3aa: CASSGASHEQYF
v_gene: TRBV5-1; d_gene: TRBD1; j_gene: TRBJ2-7; abundance: -; CDR3nt: TGCGCCAGCAGCTCGGGACAGGGACCTTACGAGCAGTACTTC; CDR3aa: CASSSGQGPYEQYF
v_gene: TRBV7-2; d_gene: TRBD1; j_gene: TRBJ2-7; abundance: -; CDR3nt: TGTGCCAGCAGCTTAGCGATTCCAGGGGGCGGTTCCTACGAGCAGTACTTC; CDR3aa: CASSLAIPGGGSYEQYF
v_gene: TRBV4-3; d_gene: TRBD1; j_gene: TRBJ2-2; abundance: -; CDR3nt: TGCGCCAGCAGCCAAGATGAGGGGGCTACCCGAGCTGGGGTCGGGGAGCTGTTTTTT; CDR3aa: CASSQDEGATRAGVGELFF
v_gene: TRBV18; d_gene: -; j_gene: TRBJ2-5; abundance: -; CDR3nt: TGTGCCAGCTCACCAGGGGCCCAACAAGAGACCCAGTACTTC; CDR3aa: CASSPGAQQETQYF
v_gene: TRBV19; d_gene: TRBD1; j_gene: TRBJ1-1; abundance: -; CDR3nt: TGTGCCAGTAGGCCCACAGGGGGCCCCACTGAAGCTTTCTTT; CDR3aa: CASRPTGGPTEAFF
v_gene: TRBV5-1; d_gene: TRBD1; j_gene: TRBJ2-1; abundance: -; CDR3nt: TGCGCCAGCAGCTTGAGGGGACAGGCATACAATGAGCAGTTCTTC; CDR3aa: CASSLRGQAYNEQFF
v_gene: TRBV11-2; d_gene: -; j_gene: TRBJ1-1; abundance: -; CDR3nt: TGTGCCAGCAGCTTAGAGGCAGGGCCCACTGAAGCTTTCTTT; CDR3aa: CASSLEAGPTEAFF
v_gene: TRBV10-3; d_gene: -; j_gene: TRBJ2-3; abundance: -; CDR3nt: TGTGCCATCAGTGGAGGGGGTAGCACAGATACGCAGTATTTT; CDR3aa: CAISGGGSTDTQYF
v_gene: TRBV5-1; d_gene: -; j_gene: TRBJ1-4; abundance: -; CDR3nt: TGCGCCAGCAGCTTACAGGGAACTAATGAAAAACTGTTTTTT; CDR3aa: CASSLQGTNEKLFF
v_gene: TRBV5-1; d_gene: -; j_gene: TRBJ1-2; abundance: -; CDR3nt: TGCGCCAGCAGCTTGGAGGCAGGGGCCGGCTACACCTTC; CDR3aa: CASSLEAGAGYTF
v_gene: TRBV6-5; d_gene: -; j_gene: TRBJ1-2; abundance: -; CDR3nt: TGTGCCAGCAGTTACGGGACCTATCATGGCTACACCTTC; CDR3aa: CASSYGTYHGYTF
v_gene: TRBV5-1; d_gene: TRBD2; j_gene: TRBJ2-1; abundance: -; CDR3nt: TGCGCCAGCACCCCGGGACTAGCGGCCTACAATGAGCAGTTCTTC; CDR3aa: CASTPGLAAYNEQFF
v_gene: TRBV15; d_gene: -; j_gene: TRBJ2-7; abundance: -; CDR3nt: TGTGCCACCAGCAGGGACAGTAGCTCCTACGAGCAGTACTTC; CDR3aa: CATSRDSSSYEQYF
v_gene: TRBV30; d_gene: -; j_gene: TRBJ1-1; abundance: -; CDR3nt: TGTGCCTGGGGGAGACAGACGAACACTGAAGCTTTCTTT; CDR3aa: CAWGRQTNTEAFF
v_gene: TRBV6-5; d_gene: TRBD1; j_gene: TRBJ2-5; abundance: -; CDR3nt: TGTGCCAGCAGTTCCGCCGACAGGGGGAGAGAGACCCAGTACTTC; CDR3aa: CASSSADRGRETQYF
v_gene: TRBV7-9; d_gene: TRBD1; j_gene: TRBJ1-6; abundance: -; CDR3nt: TGTGCCAGCAGTACAGGGGATCATAATTCACCCCTCCACTTT; CDR3aa: CASSTGDHNSPLHF
v_gene: TRBV6-5; d_gene: TRBD1; j_gene: TRBJ2-7; abundance: -; CDR3nt: TGTGCCAGCAGACGGGACAGACCCTACGAGCAGTACTTC; CDR3aa: CASRRDRPYEQYF
v_gene: TRBV7-2; d_gene: TRBD1; j_gene: TRBJ1-5; abundance: -; CDR3nt: TGTGCCAGCAGCCCACAGGGGGCTGATCAGCCCCAGCATTTT; CDR3aa: CASSPQGADQPQHF
v_gene: TRBV30; d_gene: -; j_gene: TRBJ2-5; abundance: -; CDR3nt: TGTGCCTGGAGTGTACGACGAGCAGAGACCCAGTACTTC; CDR3aa: CAWSVRRAETQYF
v_gene: TRBV5-6; d_gene: -; j_gene: TRBJ2-7; abundance: -; CDR3nt: TGTGCCAGCAGGCAAATCGGTGACACCTACGAGCAGTACTTC; CDR3aa: CASRQIGDTYEQYF
v_gene: TRBV28; d_gene: -; j_gene: TRBJ1-1; abundance: -; CDR3nt: TGTGCCAGCAGTTTACAGGCCGCCGACACTGAAGCTTTCTTT; CDR3aa: CASSLQAADTEAFF
v_gene: TRBV5-1; d_gene: TRBD1; j_gene: TRBJ1-2; abundance: -; CDR3nt: TGCGCCAGCAGCCCGGGACAGGGCGTCGAGGGCTACACCTTC; CDR3aa: CASSPGQGVEGYTF
v_gene: TRBV2; d_gene: -; j_gene: TRBJ2-3; abundance: -; CDR3nt: TGTGCCAGCACCTACATGGGGACAGATACGCAGTATTTT; CDR3aa: CASTYMGTDTQYF